The 21 T cell receptor delta chains below all came from one sample that was sequenced in a study of γδ T cells in repeated Plasmodium falciparum infection. TCRdb redid clone calling on the multiplex PCR reads using CATT. The sample shows some 100,000 delta-chain clones, approximately 1.4% of them seen only once. Bulk repertoires came from Vgamma9/Vdelta2+ or Vdelta2-negative gammadelta T cells flow-sorted from PBMC. Sequenced sample: gamma-delta T cells from blood. The receptors here all came from a pool of human donors (malaria-infected and uninfected, not separated).

This clone has just a few counts. This DNA translates differently at residue 4 from the TCRdb protein, which is that of a much larger clone; a read error is likely, and the protein shown is the DNA's own translation. The J gene is TRDJ1, the V gene TRDV2; 8 bases are shared with TRDD3. Germline CDR1 GEAIGNYY, CDR2 EKD. This CDR3 region has 18 residues. Losses at the gene ends were 5 bases for V and 0 bases for J; bases not matched to a gene: 16. For the CDR3, the DNA is TGTGCCTGTGGCCCAAGTTTACTGGGGGTGCCGTACACCGATAAACTCATCTTT. Its translation: CACGPSLLGVPYTDKLIF.

This clone was counted only a few times. This DNA translates differently at residue 15 from the TCRdb protein, which is that of a much larger clone; a read error is likely, and the protein shown is the DNA's own translation. The chain is built from TRDV2 and TRDJ3; 10 nucleotides agree with TRDD3. Germline matching of the DNA provided the J gene here, since TCRdb leaves it blank. CDR1 and CDR2 from the germline V gene are GEAIGNYY and EKD. The CDR3 loop spans 18 amino acids. The CDR3 DNA reads TGTGCCTGTGACCTACTGGGGGATGCCTCCTGGGACACCCGACGGATGTTTTTC. It specifies CACDLLGDASWDTRRMFF.

The CDR3 sequence: CALGGVNWGIPLDKLIF. The DNA of the CDR3 is TGTGCTCTTGGGGGCGTCAACTGGGGGATACCCCTCGATAAACTCATCTTT. The rearrangement uses TRDV1 and TRDJ1; 12 positions match TRDD3. TCRdb supplies no J gene; here it was assigned by aligning the nucleotide sequence to germline. The J segment lost 4 bases and the V segment lost 4 bases, leaving 10 bases of the junction unmatched. Germline CDR1 reads TSWWSYY; CDR2 reads QGS. This CDR3 has 17 residues.

A few counts support this clone. A read error is possible here, since a much larger clone lies one base away. The genes are TRDV1 and TRDJ1; D might be TRDD2 or TRDD3, each matching 5 bases. V was cut by 3 bases and J by 0 bases, with 20 bases left in between. The CDR3 has 18 residues. Germline values: CDR1 TSWWSYY, CDR2 QGS. The CDR3 here is CALGEASLRGPYTDKLIF. DNA of the CDR3: TGTGCTCTTGGGGAGGCCTCCCTACGGGGACCGTACACCGATAAACTCATCTTT.

A few counts support this clone. Given a far larger clone just one base away, this is likely a sequencing read error. The sample has other DNA sequences that encode this CDR3 too. The chain combines TRDV2 with TRDJ1, with 10 bases identical to TRDD3. No J gene was available from TCRdb, and it was assigned here by a germline match of the DNA. With 0 bases clipped from V and 0 bases from J, the junction kept 12 bases outside the gene matches. The CDR3 is 19 residues long. Germline V gives CDR1 GEAIGNYY, CDR2 EKD. CDR3 bases: TGTGCCTGTGACACCGAGCGTACTGGGGGATGCCCGTACACCGATAAACTCATCTTT. Its translation is CACDTERTGGCPYTDKLIF.

This clone was detected a few times. The likely explanation is a read error, given a far larger clone one base away. Different DNA sequences within this sample yield the same CDR3. The chain is built from TRDV1 and TRDJ1, with TRDD3 identical over 8 bases. The J gene is absent in TCRdb and was assigned here via DNA matching to germline. V gave up 0 bases and J gave up 6 bases; unmatched junction bases: 9. Germline assignment: CDR1 TSWWSYY and CDR2 QGS. The CDR3 extends over 16 amino acids. This chain's CDR3 is CALGELAPLGDYKLIF. The CDR3, as DNA: TGTGCTCTTGGGGAACTAGCGCCCCTGGGGGACTATAAACTCATCTTT.

Concerning this clone: TCRdb records a much larger clone's protein for this DNA, with a difference at residue 8 that likely arises from a read error; the protein given is the translation of the DNA. This sequence joins TRDV1 and TRDJ1, with 9 positions matching TRDD3. The ends lost 3 bases at V and 1 base at J; junction bases unmatched: 24. Germline CDR1 and CDR2: TSWWSYY and QGS. The CDR3 is 22 residues long. The CDR3: CALGEPGPPTFLGDRGTDKLIF. Here the CDR3 DNA reads TGTGCTCTTGGGGAGCCCGGCCCTCCTACGTTCTTGGGGGATAGGGGCACCGATAAACTCATCTTT.

Only a few counts were recorded for this clone. The TCRdb protein comes from a much larger clone and disagrees with this DNA's translation at residue 6, likely due to a read error; the protein given here is derived from the DNA. The gene calls are TRDV2 and TRDJ1; D is perhaps TRDD3 (5 bases). TCRdb does not report a J gene; here it was assigned by matching the DNA to germline references. Trimming cost V 3 bases and J 0 bases, with 25 bases left between them. The V gene's germline CDR1 is GEAIGNYY and CDR2 EKD. The CDR3 sequence is 19 residues long. DNA of the CDR3: TGTGCCTGTGACCGCCCCGGGGCAACACGCGATACAAACACCGATAAACTCATCTTT. It specifies CACDRPGATRDTNTDKLIF.

A note on this clone: The sample has other DNA sequences that encode this CDR3 too. J gene calling gave no result, while the V gene is TRDV1; TRDD3, as called in the table, went unchecked against the DNA. The CDR3 is 21 amino acids. Germline values: CDR1 TSWWSYY, CDR2 QGS. CDR3 loop: CALGDPPPPLRPPGDTDKLIF. The CDR3 coding sequence is TGTGCTCTGGGGGACCCTCCCCCCCCCCTACGCCCCCCGGGGGATACCGATAAGCTCATCTTT.

In the case of this clone: The TCRdb protein, from a much larger clone, departs from this DNA's translation at residue 18, likely by read error; the protein shown derives from the DNA. The V gene corresponds to TRDV2; no J gene was called; the DNA was not used to check the table's D call, TRDD3. The germline gives CDR1 GEAIGNYY, CDR2 EKD. CDR3 length: 20 amino acids. This CDR3 reads CACDTTTGGYVAWDTRQIFF. The DNA for the CDR3 is TGTGCCTGTGACACCACGACTGGGGGATATGTGGCCTGGGACACCCGACAGATATTTTTC.

In this sample, this clone turned up a few times. This DNA's translation differs at residue 3 from TCRdb's protein, which comes from a much larger clone; a read error is likely, and the protein shown is translated from the DNA. The genes are TRDV2 and TRDJ1, with 7 bases matching TRDD3. TCRdb lists no J gene, so it was determined here by aligning the DNA to germline. CDR1 GEAIGNYY and CDR2 EKD come from the germline V gene. CDR3 size: 14 residues. DNA for the CDR3: TGTGCCCGTGACAATTGGGGGAACACCGATAAACTCATCTTT. This codes for CARDNWGNTDKLIF.

This clone has at least ten counts. With only one base between it and a far larger clone, this is likely a read error. This chain connects TRDV1 to TRDJ1; no firm D call. Germline V gene lookup returns CDR1 TSWWSYY and CDR2 QGS. The CDR3 is 13 residues long. Trimming shortened V by 5 bases and J by 1 base, and 8 bases separated the two germline ends. In DNA, the CDR3 is TGTGCTCTTGGGCTGCGGGGCACCGATAAACTCATCTTT. Protein sequence: CALGLRGTDKLIF.

This clone was observed at least ten times. The CDR3 sequence is CALGEPLVLGDTTDKLIF. Here the CDR3 DNA reads TGTGCTCTTGGGGAACCTCTGGTACTGGGGGATACGACCGATAAACTCATCTTT. This sequence joins TRDV1 and TRDJ1; the match to TRDD3 covers 13 bases. The CDR3 sequence is 18 residues long. Germline CDR1 is TSWWSYY and CDR2 is QGS. The junction had 7 bases not matched to a gene; V was cut back by 1 base and J by 2 bases.

Concerning this clone: TCRdb pairs this DNA with a much larger clone's protein that differs at residue 11, likely a read error; the protein shown was translated from the DNA. V and J are TRDV2 and TRDJ1, with 13 positions matching TRDD3. The J gene is absent in TCRdb and was assigned here via DNA matching to germline. V lost 3 bases to trimming and J lost 7 bases; unmatched junction nucleotides: 7. The CDR3 length is 15 residues. Germline V gene sequence: CDR1 GEAIGNYY, CDR2 EKD. The CDR3 sequence: CACDQTGGYGGKLIF. CDR3 DNA: TGTGCCTGTGACCAAACTGGGGGATACGGCGGTAAACTCATCTTT.

In this sample, this clone turned up a few times. A far larger clone is one nucleotide away, so this likely arose from a read error. Other nucleotide sequences in the sample specify the same CDR3. This CDR3 is CAFYIMGPPYTDKLIF. The DNA for the CDR3 is TGTGCCTTTTACATAATGGGGCCTCCTTACACCGATAAACTCATCTTT. The chain is built from TRDV3 and TRDJ1; tentatively, D is TRDD3 (5 bases). The CDR3 is 16 amino acids. V was trimmed by 2 bases and J by 0 bases, leaving 19 bases between them. Germline CDR1 and CDR2: TVYSNPD and GDNSRS (reference sequence).

Comments on this clone: The protein given by TCRdb reflects a much larger clone and differs at residue 4 from this DNA's translation, likely from a read error; the protein shown is the DNA's translation. The chain couples TRDV2 to TRDJ1; TRDD3 is a possible D gene (7 bases). The CDR3 length is 17 residues. Germline CDR1 GEAIGNYY, CDR2 EKD. CDR3 in DNA: TGTGCCTGTAACACATCCTTCCACGCTACTGGGGCCAATAAACTCATCTTT. The encoded protein is CACNTSFHATGANKLIF.

This clone was seen more than once but under ten times. Only one base separates this from a far larger clonotype, so it likely reflects a read error. The sample has other DNA sequences that encode this CDR3 too. J is TRDJ1 and V is TRDV1, with a tentative D call TRDD2 (7 bases). The J gene, absent from TCRdb, was called here by matching the DNA to germline. This CDR3 contains 24 residues. CDR1 is TSWWSYY, CDR2 QGS, per germline. This CDR3 is CALGELGFLLPRRFLGRNTDKLIF. In nucleotides, the CDR3 is TGTGCCCTTGGGGAACTCGGTTTCTTACTTCCTAGACGATTCCTGGGGCGAAACACCGATAAACTCATCTTT.

This clone was counted ten times or more. A single base is all that separates this from a far larger clone, so a read error is likely. This CDR3 is also generated by other DNA sequences in the sample. The chain couples TRDV3 to TRDJ1, with 9 bases matching TRDD3. CDR3 size: 18 residues. The J segment lost 0 bases and the V segment lost 5 bases, leaving 19 bases of the junction unmatched. Germline CDR1 and CDR2: TVYSNPD and GDNSRS (reference sequence). Here the CDR3 reads CAPSSECSTGGDTDKLIF. The CDR3 nucleotides are TGTGCCCCCTCTTCGGAATGCAGTACTGGGGGAGACACCGATAAACTCATCTTT.

This clone was found many times. Given a far larger clone just one base away, this is likely a sequencing read error. V is TRDV2 and J is TRDJ1; D is ambiguous. Germline V gene lookup returns CDR1 GEAIGNYY and CDR2 EKD. CDR3 length: 16 amino acids. The CDR3 spells CARDTLVGPHTDKLIF. The CDR3 nucleotides read TGTGCCCGTGACACCTTGGTTGGCCCTCACACCGATAAACTCATCTTT.

This clone was seen more than once but under ten times. One base separates it from a far larger clone, so it is likely a read error. Other DNA sequences in the same sample also yield this CDR3. This chain connects TRDV1 to TRDJ2; weak D call: TRDD3 (6 bases). The length of the CDR3 is 22 residues. CDR1 and CDR2 (germline): TSWWSYY, QGS. With 1 base removed from V and 7 bases from J, the gap between germline ends came to 34 bases. CDR3 in DNA: TGTGCTCTTGGGGAACGGGGGCTGCTCTACGAGTACTGGGCCCCTCCAGAAGCACAACTCTTCTTT. This gives the protein CALGERGLLYEYWAPPEAQLFF.

As concerns this clone: A far larger clone is just one base off, so this is likely a read error. Additional DNA sequences in this sample encode the identical CDR3. CDR3 residues: CACAYFLNWGKPEGYTDKLIF. CDR3 coding DNA: TGTGCCTGTGCCTACTTCCTGAACTGGGGGAAACCGGAGGGGTACACCGATAAACTCATCTTC. A V gene of TRDV2 was called, but no J gene was assigned; the table's TRDD3 call for D was not verified on the DNA. The CDR3 sequence is 21 residues long. The germline V gene has CDR1 GEAIGNYY and CDR2 EKD.